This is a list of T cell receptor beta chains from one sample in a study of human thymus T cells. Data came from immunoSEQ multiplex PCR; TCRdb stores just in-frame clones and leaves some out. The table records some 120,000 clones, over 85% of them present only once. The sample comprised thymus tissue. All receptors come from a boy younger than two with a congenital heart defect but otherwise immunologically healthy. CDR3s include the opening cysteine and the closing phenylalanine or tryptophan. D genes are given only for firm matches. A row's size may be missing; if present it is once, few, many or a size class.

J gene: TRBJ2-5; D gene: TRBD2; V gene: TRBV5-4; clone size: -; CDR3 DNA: TGTGCCAGCAGCCCCACTAGCGGACCGTACCAAGAGACCCAGTACTTC; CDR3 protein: CASSPTSGPYQETQYF
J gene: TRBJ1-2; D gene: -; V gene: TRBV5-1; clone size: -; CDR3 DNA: TGCGCCAGCGGGCCGGGCTTCGGTAACTATGGCTACACCTTC; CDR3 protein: CASGPGFGNYGYTF
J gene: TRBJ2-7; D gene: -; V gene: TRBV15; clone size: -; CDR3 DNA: TGTGCCACCAGCAGAGATCGCCCCCGGACATCAAACGAGCAGTACTTC; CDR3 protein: CATSRDRPRTSNEQYF
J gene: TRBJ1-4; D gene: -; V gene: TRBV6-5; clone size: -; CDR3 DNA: TGTGCCAGCAGTTTACATAGGAGAAATGAAAAACTGTTTTTT; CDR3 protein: CASSLHRRNEKLFF
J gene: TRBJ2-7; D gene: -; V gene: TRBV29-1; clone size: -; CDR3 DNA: TGCAGCGTTGGCGGGGGCAGGGACGAGCAGTACTTC; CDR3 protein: CSVGGGRDEQYF
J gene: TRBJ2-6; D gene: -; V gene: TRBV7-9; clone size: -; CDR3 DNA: TGTGCCAGCAGCTTTCGATGGTCAGGGGCCAACGTCCTGACTTTC; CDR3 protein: CASSFRWSGANVLTF
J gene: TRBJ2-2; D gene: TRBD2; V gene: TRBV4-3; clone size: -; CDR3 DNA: TGCGCCAGCAGCCAAGAGCCCGTTCGGGCTAGCGGGGGGTACGGGGAGCTGTTTTTT; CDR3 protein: CASSQEPVRASGGYGELFF
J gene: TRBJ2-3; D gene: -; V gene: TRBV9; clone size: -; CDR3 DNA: TGTGCCAGCAGCGTAGGGAGGAGGGAGGAGGCCACAGATACGCAGTATTTT; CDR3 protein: CASSVGRREEATDTQYF
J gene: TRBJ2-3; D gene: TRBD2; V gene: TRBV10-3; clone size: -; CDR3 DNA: TGTTCGTCGAGGGAGACTAGCGGGGTATCTCTTGATACGCAGTATTTT; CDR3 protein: CSSRETSGVSLDTQYF
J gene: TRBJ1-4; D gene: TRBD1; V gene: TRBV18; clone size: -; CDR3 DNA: TGTGCCAGCTCACCATCACGGGACAGGAGACAGTCAACTAATGAAAAACTGTTTTTT; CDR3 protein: CASSPSRDRRQSTNEKLFF
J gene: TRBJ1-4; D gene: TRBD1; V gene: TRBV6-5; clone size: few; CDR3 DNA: TGTGCCAGCAGTTGGGACAGGGGGAAGGAAAAACTGTTTTTT; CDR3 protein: CASSWDRGKEKLFF
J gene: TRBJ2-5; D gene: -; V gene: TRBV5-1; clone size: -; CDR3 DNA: TGCGCCAGCAGCTCCAAGGGGGGGGAGACCCAGTACTTC; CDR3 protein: CASSSKGGETQYF
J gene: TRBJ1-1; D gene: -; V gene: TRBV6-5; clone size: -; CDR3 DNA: TGTGCCAGCCGATCTGGACCGCTGAACACTGAAGCTTTCTTT; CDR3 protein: CASRSGPLNTEAFF
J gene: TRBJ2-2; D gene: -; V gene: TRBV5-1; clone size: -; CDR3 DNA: TGCGCCAGCAGCTCCTCCGGAGGGGTAGGGGAGCTGTTTTTT; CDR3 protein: CASSSSGGVGELFF
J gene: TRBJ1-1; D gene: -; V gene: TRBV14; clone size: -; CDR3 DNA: TGTGCCAGCAGCCAAGAAGTCGGGGAATTAGGCACTGAAGCTTTCTTT; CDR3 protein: CASSQEVGELGTEAFF
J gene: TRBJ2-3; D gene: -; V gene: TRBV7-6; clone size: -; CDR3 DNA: TGTGCCAGCAGCTTATGGGGCCGTCGGGCAGGGAGCACAGATACGCAGTATTTT; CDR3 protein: CASSLWGRRAGSTDTQYF
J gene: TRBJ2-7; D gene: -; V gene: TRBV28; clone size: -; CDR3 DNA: TGTGCCAGCAGTTTACGCGGACAGCACCACTACGAGCAGTACTTC; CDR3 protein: CASSLRGQHHYEQYF
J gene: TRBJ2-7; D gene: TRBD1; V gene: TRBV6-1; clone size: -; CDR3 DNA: TGTGCCAGCAGACTCCAGGGGGCTTCGGGAGAGCAGTACTTC; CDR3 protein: CASRLQGASGEQYF
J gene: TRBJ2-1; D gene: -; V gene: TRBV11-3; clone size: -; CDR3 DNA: TGTGCCAGCAGCCCCTGGGAGCACTCCTACAATGAGCAGTTCTTC; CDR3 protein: CASSPWEHSYNEQFF
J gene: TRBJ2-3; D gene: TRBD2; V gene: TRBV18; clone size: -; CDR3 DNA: TGTGCCAGCTCACCTCGGACTAGCGGGGGTTACACAGATACGCAGTATTTT; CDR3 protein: CASSPRTSGGYTDTQYF
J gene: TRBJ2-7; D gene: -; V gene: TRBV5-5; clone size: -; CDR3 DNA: TGTGCCAGCAGCCCCCTCGGGGAGGCAGGGGACAGGCAGTACTTC; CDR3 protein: CASSPLGEAGDRQYF
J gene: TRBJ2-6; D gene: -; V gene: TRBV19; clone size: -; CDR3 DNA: TGTGCCAGTAGTATGACTTACGGGCGGAGCTCTGGGGCCAACGTCCTGACTTTC; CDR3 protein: CASSMTYGRSSGANVLTF